This is a list of T cell receptor beta chains from one sample in a study of T-cell memory formation after mild COVID-19. Via MiXCR, TCRdb re-called the 5' RACE reads, giving one row per CDR3 protein. The sample gives roughly 86,000 distinct CDR3 sequences, over 12% of which show up once; around two fifths is in the top ten. Sample: PBMCs or a T cell subset sorted from them (not recorded which). The receptor set was obtained from a young man who had mild COVID-19 (a few samples of this study predate the infection). Cell type and time point are not known. Each CDR3 is given without its conserved first and last residue. Fields, in order: V gene, CDR3 protein.

TRBV10-3 | AISESSSGANVLT
TRBV7-2 | ASSPYSGNTIY
TRBV10-2 | ASRNRDFTDTQY
TRBV4-3 | ASSLRHGGPSGGETQY
TRBV5-6 | ASSQWGNDQPQH
TRBV4-1 | ASSQQTGQAYGYT
TRBV3-1 | ASYEVGEETQY
TRBV6-5 | ASSLTGADNIQY
TRBV6-2/TRBV6-3 | ASSPSSGYT
TRBV10-3 | AIRDEGKNIQY
TRBV12-3/TRBV12-4 | ASSLPDKKLF
TRBV9 | ASSVVSTGADTQY
TRBV12-3/TRBV12-4 | ASSPRGAGFREQF
TRBV6-1 | ASSDRDSVLEKLF
TRBV29-1 | SVGGVSYNEQF
TRBV7-6 | ASSLGVFRITEAF
TRBV6-4 | ASSDSAGTDTQY
TRBV6-1 | ASRWSSGGLSTDTQY
TRBV12-3/TRBV12-4 | ASSPPGGGVNNEQF
TRBV10-2 | ASSDLFSSYNSPLH
TRBV29-1 | SVESRVRPQH
TRBV7-2 | ASSLGGRDQETQY
TRBV20-1 | SARPFLGSTVKNIQY
TRBV12-3/TRBV12-4 | ASSPQGPSSYEQY
TRBV7-3 | ASSLSMRETQY
TRBV7-9 | ASSSTGEAF
TRBV20-1 | SILGAFEYEQY
TRBV7-3 | ASSLTGQGRNEQF
TRBV7-9 | ASSLDRVKTEAF